This record covers a single T cell receptor (beta chain). Its antigen is still unknown. The patients chosen for sequencing had shown expansion of CD8+CD57+ cells (detected by flow cytometry). All patients had severe acquired aplastic anemia. Patients had undergone no therapy by the time their blood was sampled. Profiling that covered TCR beta VDJ and CDR3 relied on genomic DNA as its template. TCRdb processed the reads anew with MiXCR; each CDR3 protein has one entry. Among 310,000 or so distinct CDR3 sequences listed, around three fifths were seen once. The entry originates in a study of CD8+CD57+ T cells in acquired aplastic anemia. Overall study findings and caveats: There were about 27 CD8+ CDR3 sequences that occurred in both patients and controls.

The CDR3 extends over 15 amino acids. With 7 bases clipped from V and 8 bases from J, the junction kept 16 bases outside the gene matches. In germline, CDR1 is LNHDA, CDR2 SQIVND (reference sequence). The rearrangement links TRBV19 to TRBJ1-2; 7 nucleotides agree with TRBD1. This TCR came from a human donor with aplastic anemia. Sequenced: sorted CD4+, CD8+, or CD8+CD57+ T cells (not recorded which) from PBMCs. Written as DNA, the CDR3 is TGTGCCAGTACCCCTCAGCAAGGGGGCGCAAGGGGCTACACCTTC. Its translation: CASTPQQGGARGYTF.